Presented here are 9 T cell receptor beta chains from one specimen sequenced in a study of cytomegalovirus exposure and HLA in healthy donors (dated by TCRdb to about 2017). The library was produced with the immunoSEQ multiplex PCR assay. For the multiplex PCR, a mixture combining 60 forward primers for TCR Vbeta segments and 13 reverse primers for TCR Jbeta segments was used. The source is immuneACCESS, and TCRdb retained only in-frame sequences with V and J called. Part of the clones is not carried over; for the studies checked, unresolved V genes explain less than half of this, and the remainder is unexplained. The sample table shows 180,000 or so clones, and 75% to 90% are seen once. The ten top clones hold 6.5% of the sample. The sample taken for sequencing was PBMCs. All receptors derive from a woman aged 50 to 60 in good health and CMV-seropositive.

This clone has only a few counts. The chain carries TRBV10-2 and TRBJ1-6, with 10 bases aligning to TRBD1. The CDR3 runs to 14 residues. Germline V gene sequence: CDR1 WSHSY, CDR2 SAAADI. Trimming removed 6 bases from V and 8 bases from J; junction bases left unmatched: 4. CDR3 sequence (DNA): TGCGCCAGCAGCGAGACAGGGGGCTATTCACCCCTCCACTTT. It encodes CASSETGGYSPLHF.

This sequence joins TRBV11-2 and TRBJ2-5; 9 bases line up with TRBD2. The CDR3 totals 17 residues. Germline assignment: CDR1 SGHAT and CDR2 FQNNGV. V trimming: 7 bases; J trimming: 4 bases; junction bases outside the gene matches: 16. CDR3 DNA: TGTGCCAGCACCCGCCATGGGGCGGGGGGGACGGGAGAGACCCAGTACTTC. This encodes CASTRHGAGGTGETQYF.

This clone was observed a single time. The chain couples TRBV10-3 to TRBJ1-2; D not resolved. V was cut by 0 bases and J by 6 bases, with 8 bases left in between. Germline-derived CDR1 and CDR2 are ENHRY and SYGVKD. CDR3 length: 13 amino acids. CDR3 amino acids: CAISESQVDGYTF. CDR3 nucleotides: TGTGCCATCAGTGAGTCGCAGGTGGATGGCTACACCTTC.

The table lists this clone with a few counts. The same CDR3 can be traced to other DNA sequences in this sample. The chain recombines TRBV5-1 with TRBJ2-5, with D tentatively TRBD2 (6 bases). V was pared by 0 bases and J by 5 bases, with 11 bases between. Germline-derived CDR1 and CDR2 are SGHRS and YFSETQ. The CDR3 spans 14 residues. CDR3 sequence (DNA): TGCGCCAGCAGCTTGGACTCCCGGGGGGAGACCCAGTACTTC. It is translated as CASSLDSRGETQYF. The variable domain in full, completed from reference TRBV5-1 and TRBJ2-5, reads KAGVTQTPRYLIKTRGQQVTLSCSPISGHRSVSWYQQTPGQGLQFLFEYFSETQRNKGNFPGRFSGRQFSNSRSEMNVSTLELGDSALYLCASSLDSRGETQYFGPGTRLLVL.

This sequence joins TRBV15 and TRBJ2-7; the match to TRBD2 covers 7 bases. CDR1 is LNHNV and CDR2 is YYDKDF in the germline V gene (reference sequence). This CDR3 has 17 amino acids. The V and J ends lost 5 bases and 0 bases, in that order; junction bases with no gene match: 13. In DNA, the CDR3 is TGTGCCACCAGCGCCCCCGGTACTAGCGACCGCTCCTACGAGCAGTACTTC. It encodes CATSAPGTSDRSYEQYF.

This chain links TRBV18 with TRBJ1-6, with TRBD1 identical over 8 bases. In germline, CDR1 is KGHSH, CDR2 LQKENI. The CDR3 covers 16 residues. The J segment lost 7 bases and the V segment lost 4 bases, leaving 9 bases of the junction unmatched. CDR3 region: CASSLSGRQGNSPLHF. In DNA, the CDR3 is TGTGCCAGCTCACTCTCGGGCCGACAGGGGAATTCACCCCTCCACTTT. The whole variable domain, remainder taken from reference TRBV18 and TRBJ1-6, is NAGVMQNPRHLVRRRGQEARLRCSPMKGHSHVYWYRQLPEEGLKFMVYLQKENIIDESGMPKERFSAEFPKEGPSILRIQQVVRGDSAAYFCASSLSGRQGNSPLHFGNGTRLTVT.

A single count supports this clone. V usage is TRBV9 and J usage is TRBJ2-2, with 11 bases matching TRBD2. There are 16 residues in the CDR3. Germline V CDR1 and CDR2: SGDLS, YYNGEE. Trimming took 1 base from V and 3 from J; bases not matched to a gene: 2. The CDR3 protein is CASSVPGLADTGELFF. As DNA, the CDR3 is TGTGCCAGCAGCGTACCGGGACTAGCGGACACCGGGGAGCTGTTTTTT.

The chain carries TRBV28 and TRBJ2-1; 10 bases are shared with TRBD2. With V trimmed by 1 base and J by 14 bases, 11 bases remained unmatched. The germline gives CDR1 MDHEN, CDR2 SYDVKM. This CDR3 is 15 amino acids long. CDR3: CASSLSQAGGPAKFF. CDR3 nucleotide sequence: TGTGCCAGCAGTTTATCCCAAGCGGGAGGGCCTGCAAAGTTCTTC.

This rearrangement joins TRBV19 to TRBJ2-4; D call uncertain. The germline gives CDR1 LNHDA, CDR2 SQIVND (reference sequence). This CDR3 is built from 13 residues. V was cut by 0 bases and J by 3 bases, with 3 bases left in between. The CDR3 protein is CASSIDSKNIQYF. The CDR3 bases are TGTGCCAGTAGTATAGACAGCAAAAACATTCAGTACTTC.